The clone carrying this T cell receptor (beta chain) has more than one count but fewer than ten. The V segment lost 0 bases and the J segment 0 bases; nucleotides outside the gene matches: 8. Germline CDR1 LNHNV, CDR2 YYDKDF (reference sequence). The CDR3 spans 18 residues. The data were taken from a study of blood T cell repertoires in COVID-19. About the study: Specimens from acute and convalescent COVID-19 originated in the United States, Italy and Spain. PBMCs, B-cell-depleted T cells, or T cells provided the cDNA or gDNA that made up the material.

Under the authors' procedure: Amplified reference gene primers provided the basis for estimating nucleated cell counts. Here immunoSEQ multiplex PCR was the method, and the copy in TCRdb shows in-frame clones only, minus some. V and J calls and clone size follow that table, whereas D and trimming were derived from the DNA. The sample carries 65,000 to 80,000 clones, 85% to 90% recorded once. The receptor was derived from a man older than 75 in a cohort sampled during active COVID-19. The sample taken for sequencing was peripheral blood. The gene calls are TRBV15 and TRBJ1-5, with TRBD1 matching over 7 bases. CDR3 sequence reads: CATSRDLGTVYSNQPQHF. In nucleotides, the CDR3 is TGTGCCACCAGCAGAGATTTGGGGACAGTTTATAGCAATCAGCCCCAGCATTTT.